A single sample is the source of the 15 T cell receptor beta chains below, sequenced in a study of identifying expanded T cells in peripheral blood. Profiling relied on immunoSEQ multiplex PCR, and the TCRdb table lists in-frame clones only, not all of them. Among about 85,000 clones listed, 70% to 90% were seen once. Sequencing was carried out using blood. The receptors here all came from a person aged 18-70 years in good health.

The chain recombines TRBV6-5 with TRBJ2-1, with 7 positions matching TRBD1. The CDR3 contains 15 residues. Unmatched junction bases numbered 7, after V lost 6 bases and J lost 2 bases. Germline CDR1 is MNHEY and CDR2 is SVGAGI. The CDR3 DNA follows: TGTGCCAGCAGGGTAAACAGGGGTACCTACAATGAGCAGTTCTTC. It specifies CASRVNRGTYNEQFF.

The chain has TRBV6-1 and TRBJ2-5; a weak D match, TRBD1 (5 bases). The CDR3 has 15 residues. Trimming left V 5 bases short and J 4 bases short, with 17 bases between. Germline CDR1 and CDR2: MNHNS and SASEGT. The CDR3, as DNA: TGTGCCAGCAGTATAGACAGCCGATCGGGAGAGACCCAGTACTTC. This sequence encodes CASSIDSRSGETQYF.

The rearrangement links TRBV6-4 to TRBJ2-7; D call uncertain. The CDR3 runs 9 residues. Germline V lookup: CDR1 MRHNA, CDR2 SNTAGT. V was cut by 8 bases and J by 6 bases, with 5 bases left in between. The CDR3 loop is CASQSEQYF. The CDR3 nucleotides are TGTGCCAGCCAGAGCGAGCAGTACTTC.

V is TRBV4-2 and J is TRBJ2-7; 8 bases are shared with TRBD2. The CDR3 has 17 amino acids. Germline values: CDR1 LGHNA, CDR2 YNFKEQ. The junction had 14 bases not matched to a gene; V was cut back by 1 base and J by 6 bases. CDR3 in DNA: TGTGCCAGCAGCCAAGTTAGCCTAGCGGGCGAAAATCGCGAGCAGTACTTC. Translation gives CASSQVSLAGENREQYF.

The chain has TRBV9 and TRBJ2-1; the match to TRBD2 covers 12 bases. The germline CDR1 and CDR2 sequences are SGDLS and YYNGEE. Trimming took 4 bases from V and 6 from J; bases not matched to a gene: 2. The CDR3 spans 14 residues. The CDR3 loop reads CASSRGLAGNEQFF. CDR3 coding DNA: TGTGCCAGCAGCAGGGGACTAGCGGGCAATGAGCAGTTCTTC.

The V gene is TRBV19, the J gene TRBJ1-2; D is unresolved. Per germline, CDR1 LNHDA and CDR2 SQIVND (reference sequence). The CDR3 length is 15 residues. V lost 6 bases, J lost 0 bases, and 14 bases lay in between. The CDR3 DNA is TGTGCCAGTAGGGAGGCGAGAGAGTCTAACTATGGCTACACCTTC. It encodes CASREARESNYGYTF.

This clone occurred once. The CDR3 sequence: CASSTQGGRSPLHF. The CDR3 DNA reads as TGTGCCAGTAGTACCCAGGGGGGGCGTTCACCCCTCCACTTT. V and J are TRBV19 and TRBJ1-6; 7 bases are shared with TRBD1. From germline, CDR1 is LNHDA and CDR2 SQIVND (reference sequence). CDR3 size: 14 residues. The ends lost 4 bases at V and 9 bases at J; junction bases unmatched: 6.

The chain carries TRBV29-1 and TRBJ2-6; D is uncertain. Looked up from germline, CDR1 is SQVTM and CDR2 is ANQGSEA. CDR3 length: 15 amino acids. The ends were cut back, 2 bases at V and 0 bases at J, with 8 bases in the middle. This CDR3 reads CSVETSGSGANVLTF. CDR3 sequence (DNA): TGCAGCGTTGAAACTTCTGGCTCTGGGGCCAACGTCCTGACTTTC.

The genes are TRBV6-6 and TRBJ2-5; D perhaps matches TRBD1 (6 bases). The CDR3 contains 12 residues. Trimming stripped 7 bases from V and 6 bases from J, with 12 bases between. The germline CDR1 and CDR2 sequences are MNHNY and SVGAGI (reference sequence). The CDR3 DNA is TGTGCCAGCAATGATCAGGGGAAGACCCAGTACTTC. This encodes CASNDQGKTQYF.

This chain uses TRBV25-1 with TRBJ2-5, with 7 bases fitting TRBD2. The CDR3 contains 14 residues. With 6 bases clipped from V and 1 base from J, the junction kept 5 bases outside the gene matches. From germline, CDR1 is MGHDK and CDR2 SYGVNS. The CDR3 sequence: CASSSPGGQETQYF. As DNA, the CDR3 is TGTGCCAGCAGCTCCCCGGGGGGCCAAGAGACCCAGTACTTC. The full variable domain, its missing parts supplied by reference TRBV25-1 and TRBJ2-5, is EADIYQTPRYLVIGTGKKITLECSQTMGHDKMYWYQQDPGMELHLIHYSYGVNSTEKGDLSSESTVSRIRTEHFPLTLESARPSHTSQYLCASSSPGGQETQYFGPGTRLLVL.

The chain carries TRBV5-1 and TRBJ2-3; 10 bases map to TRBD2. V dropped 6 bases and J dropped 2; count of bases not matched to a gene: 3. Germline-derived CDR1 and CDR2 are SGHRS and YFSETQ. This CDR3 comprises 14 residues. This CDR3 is CASKLAGYTDTQYF. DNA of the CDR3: TGCGCCAGCAAACTAGCGGGGTACACAGATACGCAGTATTTT.

CDR3 coding DNA: TGTGCCACCAGCACCCCGACCTCCGGGCAGTACTTC. Residues: CATSTPTSGQYF. The chain is built from TRBV15 and TRBJ2-7; D remains unclear. The germline CDR1 and CDR2 sequences are LNHNV and YYDKDF (reference sequence). The CDR3 contains 12 residues. V lost 4 bases to trimming and J lost 9 bases, with 13 bases between them.

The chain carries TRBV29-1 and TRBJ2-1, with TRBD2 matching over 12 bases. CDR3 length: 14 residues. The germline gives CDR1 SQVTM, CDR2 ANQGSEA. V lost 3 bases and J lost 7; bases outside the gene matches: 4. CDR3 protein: CSVENLAGGNEQFF. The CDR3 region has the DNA TGCAGCGTTGAGAATCTAGCGGGAGGGAATGAGCAGTTCTTC.

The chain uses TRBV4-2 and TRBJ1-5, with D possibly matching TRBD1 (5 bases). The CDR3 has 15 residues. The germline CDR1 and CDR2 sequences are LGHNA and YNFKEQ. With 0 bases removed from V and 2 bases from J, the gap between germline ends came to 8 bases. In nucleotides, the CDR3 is TGTGCCAGCAGCCAAGACGGGGGGGGCAATCAGCCCCAGCATTTT. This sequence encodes CASSQDGGGNQPQHF.

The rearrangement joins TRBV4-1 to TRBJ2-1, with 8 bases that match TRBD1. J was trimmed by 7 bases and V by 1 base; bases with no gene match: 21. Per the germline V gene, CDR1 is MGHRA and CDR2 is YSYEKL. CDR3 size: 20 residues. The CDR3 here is CASSQALGPIQGASGNEQFF. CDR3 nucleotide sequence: TGCGCCAGCAGCCAAGCCCTCGGTCCTATTCAGGGGGCGTCGGGTAATGAGCAGTTCTTC.